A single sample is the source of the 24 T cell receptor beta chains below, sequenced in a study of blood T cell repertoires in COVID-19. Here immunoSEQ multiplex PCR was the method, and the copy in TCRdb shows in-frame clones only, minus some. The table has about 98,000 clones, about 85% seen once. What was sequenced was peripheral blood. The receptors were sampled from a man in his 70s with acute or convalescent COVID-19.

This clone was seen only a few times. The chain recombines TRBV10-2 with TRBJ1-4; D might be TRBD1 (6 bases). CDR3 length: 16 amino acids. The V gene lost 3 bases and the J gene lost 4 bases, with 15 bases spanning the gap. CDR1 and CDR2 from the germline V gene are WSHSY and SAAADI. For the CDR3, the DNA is TGCGCCAGCAGTGATTGGTCCGGGACACTTAATGAAAAACTGTTTTTT. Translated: CASSDWSGTLNEKLFF.

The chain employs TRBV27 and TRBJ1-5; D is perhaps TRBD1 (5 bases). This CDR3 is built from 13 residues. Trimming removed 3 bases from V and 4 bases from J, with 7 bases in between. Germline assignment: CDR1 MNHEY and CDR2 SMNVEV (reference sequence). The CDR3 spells CASSFRQNQPQHF. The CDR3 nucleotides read TGTGCCAGCAGTTTCCGACAGAATCAGCCCCAGCATTTT.

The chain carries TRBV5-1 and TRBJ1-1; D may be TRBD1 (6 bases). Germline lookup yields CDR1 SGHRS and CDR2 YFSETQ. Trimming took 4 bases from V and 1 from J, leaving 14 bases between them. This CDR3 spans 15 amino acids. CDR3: CASSETGGSNTEAFF. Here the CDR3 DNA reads TGCGCCAGCAGCGAGACAGGAGGATCGAACACTGAAGCTTTCTTT.

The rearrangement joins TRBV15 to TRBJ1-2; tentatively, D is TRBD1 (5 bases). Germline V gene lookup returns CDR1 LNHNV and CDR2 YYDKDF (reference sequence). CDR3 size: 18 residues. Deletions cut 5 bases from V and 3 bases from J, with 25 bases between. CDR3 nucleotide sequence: TGTGCCACCAGCCTCCCCTTCAATCGACAGCGACGGGACTATGGCTACACCTTC. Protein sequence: CATSLPFNRQRRDYGYTF.

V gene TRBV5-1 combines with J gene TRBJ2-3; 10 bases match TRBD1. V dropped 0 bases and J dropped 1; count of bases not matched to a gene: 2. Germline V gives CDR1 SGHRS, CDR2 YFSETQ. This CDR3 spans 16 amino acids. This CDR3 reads CASSLDGQGGTDTQYF. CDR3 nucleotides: TGCGCCAGCAGCTTGGACGGACAGGGGGGCACAGATACGCAGTATTTT.

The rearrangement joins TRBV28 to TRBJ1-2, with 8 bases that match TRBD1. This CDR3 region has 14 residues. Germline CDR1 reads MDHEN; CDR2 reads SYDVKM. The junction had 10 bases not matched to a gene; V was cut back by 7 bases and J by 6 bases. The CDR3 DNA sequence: TGTGCCAGCACCCTTTCTCCGGGACAGGATGGCTACACCTTC. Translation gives CASTLSPGQDGYTF.

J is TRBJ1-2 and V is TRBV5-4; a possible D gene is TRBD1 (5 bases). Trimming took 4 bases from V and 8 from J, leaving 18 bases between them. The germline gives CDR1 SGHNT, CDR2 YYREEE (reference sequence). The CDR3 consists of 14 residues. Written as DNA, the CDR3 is TGTGCCAGCAGCCTGAGGGACTCCCGGAGGGGCTACACCTTC. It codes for CASSLRDSRRGYTF.

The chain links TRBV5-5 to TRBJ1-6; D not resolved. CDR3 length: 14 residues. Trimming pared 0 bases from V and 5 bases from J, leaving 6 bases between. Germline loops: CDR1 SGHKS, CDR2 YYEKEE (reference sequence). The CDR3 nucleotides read TGTGCCAGCAGCTTGGCTCAGGATAATTCACCCCTCCACTTT. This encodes CASSLAQDNSPLHF.

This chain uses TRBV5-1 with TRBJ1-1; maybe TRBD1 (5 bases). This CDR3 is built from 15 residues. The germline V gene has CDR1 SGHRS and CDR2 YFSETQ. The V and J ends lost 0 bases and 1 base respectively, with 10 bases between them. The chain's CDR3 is CASSLEGQANTEAFF. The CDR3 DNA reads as TGCGCCAGCAGCTTGGAAGGACAAGCGAACACTGAAGCTTTCTTT.

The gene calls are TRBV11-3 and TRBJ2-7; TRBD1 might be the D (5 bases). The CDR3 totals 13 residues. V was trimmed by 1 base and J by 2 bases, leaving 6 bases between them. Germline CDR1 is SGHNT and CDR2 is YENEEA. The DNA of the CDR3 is TGTGCCAGCAGCTTAGCACAGGCCTACGAGCAGTACGTC. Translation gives CASSLAQAYEQYV.

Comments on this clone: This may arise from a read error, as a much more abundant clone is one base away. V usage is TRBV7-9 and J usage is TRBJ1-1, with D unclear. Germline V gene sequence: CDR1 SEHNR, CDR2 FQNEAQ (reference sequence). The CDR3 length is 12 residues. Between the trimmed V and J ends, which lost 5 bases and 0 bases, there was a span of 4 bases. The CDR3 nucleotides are TGTGCCAGCAGCGACATGAACACTGAAGCTTTCTTT. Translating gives CASSDMNTEAFF. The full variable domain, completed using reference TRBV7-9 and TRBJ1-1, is DTGVSQNPRHKITKRGQNVTFRCDPISEHNRLYWYRQTLGQGPEFLTYFQNEAQLEKSRLLSDRFSAERPKGSFSTLEIQRTEQGDSAMYLCASSDMNTEAFFGQGTRLTVV.

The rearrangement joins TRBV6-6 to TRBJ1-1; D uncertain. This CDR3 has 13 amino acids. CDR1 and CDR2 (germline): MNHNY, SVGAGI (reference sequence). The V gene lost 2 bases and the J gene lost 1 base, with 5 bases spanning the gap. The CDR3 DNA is TGTGCCAGCAGTTACAGCGAGAACACTGAAGCTTTCTTT. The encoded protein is CASSYSENTEAFF.

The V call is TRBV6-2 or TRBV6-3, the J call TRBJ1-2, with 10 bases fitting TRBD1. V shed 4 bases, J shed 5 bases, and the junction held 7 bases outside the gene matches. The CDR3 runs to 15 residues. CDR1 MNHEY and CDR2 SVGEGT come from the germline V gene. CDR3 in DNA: TGTGCCAGCAGTTCCGCTCTGGACAGGGGGTATGGCTACACCTTC. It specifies CASSSALDRGYGYTF.

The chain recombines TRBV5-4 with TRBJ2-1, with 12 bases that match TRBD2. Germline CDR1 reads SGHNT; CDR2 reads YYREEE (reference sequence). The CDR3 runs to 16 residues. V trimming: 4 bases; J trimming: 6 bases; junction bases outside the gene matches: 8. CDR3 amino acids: CASSPSGGAAINEQFF. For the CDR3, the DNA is TGTGCCAGCAGCCCTAGCGGGGGGGCCGCCATCAATGAGCAGTTCTTC.

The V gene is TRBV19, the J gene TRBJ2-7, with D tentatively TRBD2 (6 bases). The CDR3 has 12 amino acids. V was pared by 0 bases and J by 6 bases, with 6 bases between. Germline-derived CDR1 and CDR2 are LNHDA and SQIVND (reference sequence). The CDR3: CASSIEGGEQYF. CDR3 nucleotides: TGTGCCAGTAGTATAGAGGGGGGCGAGCAGTACTTC. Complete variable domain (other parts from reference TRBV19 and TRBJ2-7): DGGITQSPKYLFRKEGQNVTLSCEQNLNHDAMYWYRQDPGQGLRLIYYSQIVNDFQKGDIAEGYSVSREKKESFPLTVTSAQKNPTAFYLCASSIEGGEQYFGPGTRLTVT.

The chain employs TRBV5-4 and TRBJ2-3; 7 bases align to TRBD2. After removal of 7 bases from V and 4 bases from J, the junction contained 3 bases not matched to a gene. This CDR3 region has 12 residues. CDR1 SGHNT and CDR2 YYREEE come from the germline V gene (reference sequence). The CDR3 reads CASQRGADTQYF. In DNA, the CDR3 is TGTGCCAGCCAGCGGGGCGCAGATACGCAGTATTTT.

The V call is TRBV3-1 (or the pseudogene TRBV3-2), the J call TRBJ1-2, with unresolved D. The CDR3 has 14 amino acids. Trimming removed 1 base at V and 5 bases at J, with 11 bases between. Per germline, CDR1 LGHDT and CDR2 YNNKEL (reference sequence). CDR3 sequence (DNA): TGTGCCAGCAGCCAAGGTAGCGGATTTTATGGCTACACCTTC. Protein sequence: CASSQGSGFYGYTF.

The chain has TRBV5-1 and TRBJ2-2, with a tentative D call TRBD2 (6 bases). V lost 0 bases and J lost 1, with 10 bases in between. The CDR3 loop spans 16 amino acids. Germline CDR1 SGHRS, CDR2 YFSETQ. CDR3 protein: CASSLGGAGNTGELFF. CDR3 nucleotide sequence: TGCGCCAGCAGCTTGGGAGGAGCGGGGAACACCGGGGAGCTGTTTTTT.

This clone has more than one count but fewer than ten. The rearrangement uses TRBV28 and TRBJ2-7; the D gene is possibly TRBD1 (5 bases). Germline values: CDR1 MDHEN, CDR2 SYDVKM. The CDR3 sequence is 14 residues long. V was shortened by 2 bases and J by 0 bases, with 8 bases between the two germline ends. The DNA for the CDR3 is TGTGCCAGCAGTTTAATACAGGACTCCTACGAGCAGTACTTC. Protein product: CASSLIQDSYEQYF.

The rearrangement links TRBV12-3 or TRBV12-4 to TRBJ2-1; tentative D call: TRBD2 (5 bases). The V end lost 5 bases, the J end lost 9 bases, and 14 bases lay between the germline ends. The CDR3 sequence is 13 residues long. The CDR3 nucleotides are TGTGCCAGCAGTCCCGGGCCGGAGGTTGAGCAGTTCTTC. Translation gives CASSPGPEVEQFF.

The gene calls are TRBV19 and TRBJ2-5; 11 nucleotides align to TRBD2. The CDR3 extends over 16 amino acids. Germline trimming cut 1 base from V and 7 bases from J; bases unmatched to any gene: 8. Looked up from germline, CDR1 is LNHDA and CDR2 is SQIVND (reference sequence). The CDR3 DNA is TGTGCCAGTAGTATAGGGCTAGCGGGGGGCGGATGGACCCAGTACTTC. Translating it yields CASSIGLAGGGWTQYF.

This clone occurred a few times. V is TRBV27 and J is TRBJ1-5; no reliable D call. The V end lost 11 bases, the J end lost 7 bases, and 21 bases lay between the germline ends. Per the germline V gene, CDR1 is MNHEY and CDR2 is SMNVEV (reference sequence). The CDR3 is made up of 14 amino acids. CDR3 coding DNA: TGTGCCCCCCTTTTAGGCCGACAAGAACAGCCCCAGCATTTT. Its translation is CAPLLGRQEQPQHF.

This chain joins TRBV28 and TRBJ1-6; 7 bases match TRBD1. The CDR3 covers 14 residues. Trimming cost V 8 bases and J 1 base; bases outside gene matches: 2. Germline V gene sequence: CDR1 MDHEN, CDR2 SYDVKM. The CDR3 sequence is CASSGGSYNSPLHF. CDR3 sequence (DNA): TGTGCCAGCTCAGGGGGATCCTATAATTCACCCCTCCACTTT.

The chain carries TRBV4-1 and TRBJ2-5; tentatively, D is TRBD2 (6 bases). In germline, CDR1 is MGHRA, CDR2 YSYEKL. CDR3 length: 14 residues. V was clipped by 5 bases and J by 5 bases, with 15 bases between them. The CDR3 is CASSVRGVSETQYF. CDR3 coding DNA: TGCGCCAGCAGCGTCCGCGGGGTATCGGAGACCCAGTACTTC.